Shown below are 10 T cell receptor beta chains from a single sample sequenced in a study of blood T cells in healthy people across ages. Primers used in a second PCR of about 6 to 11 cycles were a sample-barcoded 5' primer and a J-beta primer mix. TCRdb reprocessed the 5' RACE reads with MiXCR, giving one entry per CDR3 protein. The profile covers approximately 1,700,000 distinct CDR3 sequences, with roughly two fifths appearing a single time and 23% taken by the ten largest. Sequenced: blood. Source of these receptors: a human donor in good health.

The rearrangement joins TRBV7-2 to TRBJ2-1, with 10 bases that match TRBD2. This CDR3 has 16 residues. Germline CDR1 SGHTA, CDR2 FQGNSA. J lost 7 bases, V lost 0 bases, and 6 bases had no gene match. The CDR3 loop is CASSLAASGGRNEQFF. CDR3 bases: TGTGCCAGCAGCTTAGCGGCTAGCGGGGGCAGGAATGAGCAGTTCTTC.

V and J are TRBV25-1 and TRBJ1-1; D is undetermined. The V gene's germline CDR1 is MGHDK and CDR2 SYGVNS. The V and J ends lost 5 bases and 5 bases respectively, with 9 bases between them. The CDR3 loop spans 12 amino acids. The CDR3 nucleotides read TGTGCCAGCAGTCCCATAGGGACTGAAGCTTTCTTT. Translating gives CASSPIGTEAFF.

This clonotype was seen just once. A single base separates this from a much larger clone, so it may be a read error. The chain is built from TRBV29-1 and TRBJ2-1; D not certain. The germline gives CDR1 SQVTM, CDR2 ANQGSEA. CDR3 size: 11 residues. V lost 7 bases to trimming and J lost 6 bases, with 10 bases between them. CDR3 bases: TGCAGCGGGCGGACGGCCAATGAGCAGTTCTTC. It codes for CSGRTANEQFF.

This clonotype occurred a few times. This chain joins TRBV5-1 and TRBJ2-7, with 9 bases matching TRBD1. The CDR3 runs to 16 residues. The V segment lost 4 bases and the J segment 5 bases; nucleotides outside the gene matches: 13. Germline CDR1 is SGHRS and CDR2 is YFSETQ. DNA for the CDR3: TGCGCCAGCAGCAGGGGACAGGGTGGAGATTACGACGAGCAGTACTTC. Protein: CASSRGQGGDYDEQYF.

CDR3 DNA sequence: TGTGCCAGCAGCACTCCAGTGGCTAACTATGGCTACACCTTC. Translating gives CASSTPVANYGYTF. V gene TRBV7-2 combines with J gene TRBJ1-2; D not resolved. The CDR3 spans 14 residues. The germline CDR1 and CDR2 sequences are SGHTA and FQGNSA. V was trimmed by 5 bases and J by 0 bases, leaving 10 bases between them.

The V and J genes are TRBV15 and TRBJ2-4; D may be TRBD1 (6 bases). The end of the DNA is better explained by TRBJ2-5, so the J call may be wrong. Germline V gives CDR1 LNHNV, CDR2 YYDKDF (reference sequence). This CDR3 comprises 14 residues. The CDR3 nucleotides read TGTGCCACCAGCAGAAACTTCCAGGGGGAGACCCAGTACTTC. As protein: CATSRNFQGETQYF.

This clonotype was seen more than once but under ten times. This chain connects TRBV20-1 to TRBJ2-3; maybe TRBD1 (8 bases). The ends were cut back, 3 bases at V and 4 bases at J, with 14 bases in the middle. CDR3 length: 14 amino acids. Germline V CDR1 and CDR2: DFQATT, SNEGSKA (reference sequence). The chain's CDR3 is CSASGQGGADTQYF. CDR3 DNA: TGCAGTGCTAGCGGACAGGGAGGGGCAGATACGCAGTATTTT.

CDR3 coding DNA: TGTGCCAGCACCGCGTCGTTGGAGTACTATGGCTACACCTTC. The encoded protein is CASTASLEYYGYTF. The chain recombines TRBV7-2 with TRBJ1-2, with D unclear. V was shortened by 7 bases and J by 3 bases, with 15 bases between the two germline ends. The CDR3 totals 14 residues. CDR1 and CDR2 from the germline V gene are SGHTA and FQGNSA. The full variable domain, rest sourced from reference TRBV7-2 and TRBJ1-2, is GAGVSQSPSNKVTEKGKDVELRCDPISGHTALYWYRQSLGQGLEFLIYFQGNSAPDKSGLPSDRFSAERTGGSVSTLTIQRTQQEDSAVYLCASTASLEYYGYTFGSGTRLTVV.

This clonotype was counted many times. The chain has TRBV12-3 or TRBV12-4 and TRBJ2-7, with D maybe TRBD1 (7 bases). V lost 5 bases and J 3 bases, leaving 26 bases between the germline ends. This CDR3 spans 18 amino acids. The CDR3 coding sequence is TGTGCCAGCAGTCATCGGGGCAGGGGGGCTCTCTCTCTCTACGAGCAGTACTTC. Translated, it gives CASSHRGRGALSLYEQYF.

CDR3 sequence: CASKLRGGLPYNEQFF. DNA for the CDR3: TGTGCCAGCAAGTTGCGGGGGGGCTTACCCTACAATGAGCAGTTCTTC. The rearrangement uses TRBV6-4 and TRBJ2-1, with TRBD2 identical over 9 bases. The ends lost 7 bases at V and 2 bases at J; junction bases unmatched: 9. Germline lookup yields CDR1 MRHNA and CDR2 SNTAGT. This CDR3 comprises 16 residues.